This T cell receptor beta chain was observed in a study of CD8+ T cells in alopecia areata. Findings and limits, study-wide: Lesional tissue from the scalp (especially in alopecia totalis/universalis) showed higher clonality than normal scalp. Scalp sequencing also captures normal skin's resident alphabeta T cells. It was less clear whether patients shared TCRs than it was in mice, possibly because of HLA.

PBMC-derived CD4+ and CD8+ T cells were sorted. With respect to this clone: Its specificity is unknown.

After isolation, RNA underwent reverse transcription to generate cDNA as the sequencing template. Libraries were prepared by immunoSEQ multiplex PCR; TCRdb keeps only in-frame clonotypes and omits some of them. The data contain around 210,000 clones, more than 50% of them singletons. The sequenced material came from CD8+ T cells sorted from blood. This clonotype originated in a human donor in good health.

In DNA form, the CDR3 reads TGTGCCAGCAGCTGGGAGTATCGGGGATCCTCCTACGAGCAGTACTTC. This gives the protein CASSWEYRGSSYEQYF. This chain links TRBV7-9 with TRBJ2-5; D may be TRBD2 (5 bases). The DNA end is a closer match to TRBJ2-7, so the J assignment may be wrong. There are 16 residues in the CDR3. Germline CDR1 reads SEHNR; CDR2 reads FQNEAQ (reference sequence).